This entry lists 21 T cell receptor beta chains sequenced from one sample in a study of CD8 T cells in ankylosing spondylitis (dated by TCRdb to 2017 to 2019). Receptor libraries were prepared by 5' RACE. Sequenced on an Illumina HiSeq 2500. TCRdb took the public reads, trimmed them with fastp at Q25, ran MiXCR for clone calling and kept in-frame beta chains. CDR3 protein sequences are deduplicated, and each keeps its most common genes and DNA. For this sample there are about 240,000 distinct CDR3 sequences; roughly 8.6% appear just once. The ten largest clonotypes hold approximately 6.2% of the sample. The sample taken for sequencing was blood, either unsorted or a sorted T cell fraction (not recorded which). These receptors all stem from a male donor with ankylosing spondylitis or in good health (not recorded which).

This clonotype was seen more than once but under ten times. This sequence joins TRBV12-3 or TRBV12-4 and TRBJ2-7; D unresolved. This CDR3 is built from 13 residues. The V gene lost 1 base and the J gene lost 3 bases, with 7 bases spanning the gap. The CDR3 DNA reads as TGTGCCAGCAGTTTAGAGCGAGACTACGAGCAGTACTTC. Translation: CASSLERDYEQYF.

Many counts were recorded for this clonotype. J is TRBJ2-3 and V is TRBV6-5; possibly TRBD1 for D (5 bases). Germline V gives CDR1 MNHEY, CDR2 SVGAGI. The length of the CDR3 is 12 residues. V gave up 6 bases and J gave up 6 bases, with 10 bases separating them. CDR3 in amino acids: CASSQTADTQYF. For the CDR3, the DNA is TGTGCCAGCAGCCAGACAGCTGATACGCAGTATTTT.

This clonotype was observed many times. V is TRBV4-1 and J is TRBJ1-2; D unresolved. The V and J ends lost 0 bases and 8 bases respectively, with 10 bases between them. The CDR3 sequence is 13 residues long. CDR1 is MGHRA and CDR2 is YSYEKL in the germline V gene. The CDR3 reads CASSQDGLWGYTF. The CDR3 coding sequence is TGCGCCAGCAGCCAAGATGGACTTTGGGGCTACACCTTC.

The chain uses TRBV7-2 and TRBJ1-6; D gene unclear. Trimming stripped 5 bases from V and 9 bases from J, with 8 bases between. The CDR3 is made up of 12 amino acids. CDR1 and CDR2 from the germline V gene are SGHTA and FQGNSA. The CDR3 nucleotides are TGTGCCAGCAGCGCCGGGCCTTCACCCCTCCACTTT. Translating it yields CASSAGPSPLHF.

This clonotype was observed a few times. The rearrangement links TRBV5-1 to TRBJ2-7; 8 bases agree with TRBD2. Germline V CDR1 and CDR2: SGHRS, YFSETQ. The junction had 22 bases not matched to a gene; V was cut back by 0 bases and J by 5 bases. The CDR3 is 20 residues long. The DNA of the CDR3 is TGCGCCAGCAGCTTGGCCGAATGGCTCCGGGGGGGCAGGGTACACGACGAGCAGTACTTC. It encodes CASSLAEWLRGGRVHDEQYF.

This clonotype was picked up a small number of times. The chain combines TRBV9 with TRBJ2-7, with D tentatively TRBD1 (6 bases). The CDR3 sequence is 12 residues long. The V gene lost 4 bases and the J gene lost 4 bases, with 9 bases spanning the gap. The germline V gene encodes CDR1 SGDLS and CDR2 YYNGEE. The CDR3 nucleotides read TGTGCCAGCAGCCCTGGACAGTACGAGCAGTACTTC. Translating it yields CASSPGQYEQYF.

This chain joins TRBV5-8 and TRBJ2-3, with 8 nucleotides matching TRBD1. V was pared by 4 bases and J by 5 bases, with 3 bases of the junction left unmatched. The germline gives CDR1 SGHTS, CDR2 YDEGEE. This CDR3 contains 13 residues. The CDR3 spells CASSSDRGDTQYF. The CDR3 nucleotides are TGTGCCAGCAGCAGCGACAGGGGAGATACGCAGTATTTT.

This clonotype was detected ten times or more. CDR3 bases: TGCGCCAGCGAGGGAGTTGGAAGCACAGATACGCAGTATTTT. Its protein is CASEGVGSTDTQYF. The chain carries TRBV5-1 and TRBJ2-3; perhaps TRBD2 as D (5 bases). Germline CDR1 reads SGHRS; CDR2 reads YFSETQ. CDR3 length equals 14 residues. V shed 7 bases and J shed 0 bases, with 12 bases lying between them.

The J gene is TRBJ2-3, the V gene TRBV5-6, with 10 bases that match TRBD2. The CDR3 is made up of 15 amino acids. V dropped 1 base and J dropped 4; count of bases not matched to a gene: 3. Germline CDR1 and CDR2: SGHDT and YYEEEE. The chain's CDR3 is CASSLRAGGPDTQYF. The CDR3 DNA sequence: TGTGCCAGCAGCTTGCGAGCGGGGGGGCCAGATACGCAGTATTTT.

The sample holds many counts of this clonotype. This sequence joins TRBV10-3 and TRBJ2-2; possible D gene TRBD1, 5 bases. The CDR3 is made up of 14 amino acids. Between the trimmed V and J ends, which lost 0 bases and 6 bases, there was a span of 8 bases. Germline assignment: CDR1 ENHRY and CDR2 SYGVKD. CDR3 sequence reads: CAISESGHAGELFF. The CDR3 DNA reads as TGTGCCATCAGTGAGTCGGGGCACGCCGGGGAGCTGTTTTTT.

The CDR3 loop is CSAPGVTSGYGYTF. The CDR3 DNA reads as TGCAGTGCTCCGGGGGTCACCTCGGGCTATGGCTACACCTTC. The gene calls are TRBV20-1 and TRBJ1-2; possible D gene TRBD1, 5 bases. The CDR3 runs to 14 residues. Germline V gives CDR1 DFQATT, CDR2 SNEGSKA (reference sequence). The V and J ends lost 5 bases and 4 bases respectively, with 17 bases between them.

This clonotype was recorded many times. The chain links TRBV20-1 to TRBJ2-3; 7 bases are shared with TRBD1. The ends lost 6 bases at V and 3 bases at J; junction bases unmatched: 6. This CDR3 has 13 residues. Germline assignment: CDR1 DFQATT and CDR2 SNEGSKA (reference sequence). CDR3 protein: CSAYYRGTDTQYF. CDR3 in DNA: TGCAGTGCGTACTACAGGGGAACAGATACGCAGTATTTT.

This chain uses TRBV5-1 with TRBJ2-3; 8 bases are a match to TRBD2. This CDR3 region has 15 residues. The V and J ends lost 4 bases and 1 base, in that order; junction bases with no gene match: 5. Germline CDR1 SGHRS, CDR2 YFSETQ. The CDR3 loop is CASSPGRGGTDTQYF. CDR3 DNA: TGCGCCAGCAGCCCCGGGAGGGGGGGCACAGATACGCAGTATTTT.

The table lists this clonotype with many counts. The rearrangement links TRBV29-1 to TRBJ2-5; no clear D. Germline lookup yields CDR1 SQVTM and CDR2 ANQGSEA. This CDR3 has 15 residues. Deletions cut 0 bases from V and 3 bases from J, with 14 bases between. This CDR3 is CSVEDGSLVKETQYF. In DNA form, the CDR3 reads TGCAGCGTTGAAGATGGTAGCCTGGTGAAAGAGACCCAGTACTTC.

Notes on this clonotype: One base away lies a much larger clone, so this may be a sequencing read error. The chain links TRBV20-1 to TRBJ1-5; tentative D call: TRBD1 (5 bases). V lost 4 bases and J 2 bases, leaving 18 bases between the germline ends. In germline, CDR1 is DFQATT, CDR2 SNEGSKA (reference sequence). The CDR3 length is 16 residues. The CDR3 coding sequence is TGCAGTGCTACCGCCTCCTCAGGGCTTGGCAATCAGCCCCAGCATTTT. It specifies CSATASSGLGNQPQHF.

This clonotype was observed at least ten times. Written as DNA, the CDR3 is TGTGCCAGCAGTCTCAGGGACAGGAGGAACACTGAAGCTTTCTTT. This translates into CASSLRDRRNTEAFF. The chain links TRBV12-3 or TRBV12-4 to TRBJ1-1, with TRBD1 identical over 8 bases. The V gene end was trimmed by 5 bases and the J gene end by 1 base; junction bases not matched to a gene: 6. CDR3 length: 15 residues.

At least ten counts were recorded for this clonotype. V usage is TRBV2 and J usage is TRBJ2-1, with 12 bases lining up with TRBD2. CDR1 is SNHLY and CDR2 is FYNNEI in the germline V gene. Trimming at V came to 1 base and at J to 16 bases, leaving 8 bases not matched to a gene. The CDR3 loop spans 14 amino acids. CDR3 bases: TGTGCCAGCAGTGAAGACCTACTAGCGGGAGGAATCTTCTTC. Translated: CASSEDLLAGGIFF.

This clonotype was counted at least ten times. The rearrangement uses TRBV9 and TRBJ2-7; D tentatively fits TRBD1 or TRBD2 (6 bases each). The V end was cut by 0 bases, the J end by 3 bases, with 16 bases between. Germline V gene lookup returns CDR1 SGDLS and CDR2 YYNGEE. The CDR3 extends over 16 amino acids. CDR3 coding DNA: TGTGCCAGCAGCGTAGCTGGGGGGCAGTCCCTCTACGAGCAGTACTTC. Translation gives CASSVAGGQSLYEQYF. The full variable domain, in which reference TRBV9 and TRBJ2-7 provide the parts outside the CDR3, is DSGVTQTPKHLITATGQRVTLRCSPRSGDLSVYWYQQSLDQGLQFLIQYYNGEERAKGNILERFSAQQFPDLHSELNLSSLELGDSALYFCASSVAGGQSLYEQYFGPGTRLTVT.

Many counts were recorded for this clonotype. This chain connects TRBV4-1 to TRBJ2-3; 8 bases line up with TRBD2. CDR3 length equals 16 residues. Germline CDR1 and CDR2: MGHRA and YSYEKL. V lost 1 base and J lost 5; bases outside the gene matches: 8. CDR3 region: CASSQAGRAVGDTQYF. The CDR3, as DNA: TGCGCCAGCAGCCAAGCCGGGAGGGCCGTAGGAGATACGCAGTATTTT.

This clonotype has a count of ten or more. The V and J genes are TRBV12-3 or TRBV12-4 and TRBJ1-1, with D unresolved. Trimming took 3 bases from V and 6 from J, leaving 11 bases between them. CDR3 size: 13 residues. The CDR3 DNA is TGTGCCAGCAGTTTTGGAGGAATATCTGAAGCTTTCTTT. It specifies CASSFGGISEAFF.

This clonotype was detected ten times or more. The rearrangement joins TRBV2 to TRBJ1-1, with 7 bases aligning to TRBD1. This CDR3 is 13 amino acids long. Trimming took 7 bases from V and 3 from J; bases not matched to a gene: 5. Germline V gene sequence: CDR1 SNHLY, CDR2 FYNNEI. Here the CDR3 reads CASKEQGYTEAFF. In DNA form, the CDR3 reads TGTGCCAGCAAAGAACAGGGGTACACTGAAGCTTTCTTT. Looking up the rest from reference TRBV2 and TRBJ1-1 gives the full variable domain: EPEVTQTPSHQVTQMGQEVILRCVPISNHLYFYWYRQILGQKVEFLVSFYNNEISEKSEIFDDQFSVERPDGSNFTLKIRSTKLEDSAMYFCASKEQGYTEAFFGQGTRLTVV.